This TCR beta chain was obtained from a study of healthy donors' naive CD4 and CD8 T cells. Points from the study as a whole: Chains were not paired, since alpha and beta were sequenced in bulk. Negatively charged CDR3s marked CD8+ lineage; positively charged CDR3s marked CD4+ lineage.

Starting from approximately 500 ng of total RNA, TCR libraries were made with linear amplification. Per the study methods: From several healthy donors, approximately 79,000 rearranged TCR alpha transcripts were sequenced. TCRdb itself ran the reads through MiXCR, one entry per CDR3 protein. These V and J calls derive from TCRdb rather than the authors' analysis. This table holds approximately 200,000 distinct CDR3 sequences, 65% to 75% found once. Of note for this clonotype: Its specificity is unknown.

Trimming left V 4 bases short and J 4 bases short, with 16 bases between. From germline, CDR1 is MNHEY and CDR2 SVGAGI. The CDR3 has 15 amino acids. The TCR was taken from a pool of human donors in good health; the sample pools cells from several healthy donors. The sequenced material came from naive CD4+ and CD8+ T cells sorted from blood, pooled from several donors. V usage is TRBV6-5 and J usage is TRBJ1-1, with D maybe TRBD1 (5 bases). CDR3 bases: TGTGCCAGCAGTTTCGCCTCAGGGTTTGGCACTGAAGCTTTCTTT. Protein: CASSFASGFGTEAFF.